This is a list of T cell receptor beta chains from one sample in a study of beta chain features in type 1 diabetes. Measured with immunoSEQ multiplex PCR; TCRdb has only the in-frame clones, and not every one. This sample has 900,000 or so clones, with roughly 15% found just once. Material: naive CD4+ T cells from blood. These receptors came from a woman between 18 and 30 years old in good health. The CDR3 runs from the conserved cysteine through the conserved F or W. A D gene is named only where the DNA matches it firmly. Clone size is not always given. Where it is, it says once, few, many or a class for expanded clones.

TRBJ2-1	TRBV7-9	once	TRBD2	TGTGCCAGCAGCCCCGGGACTAGCCAAAGCAATGAGCAGTTCTTC	CASSPGTSQSNEQFF
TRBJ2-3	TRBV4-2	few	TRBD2	TGTGCCAGCAGCTCACACCGGACTAGCGGGAGTCAGGATACGCAGTATTTT	CASSSHRTSGSQDTQYF
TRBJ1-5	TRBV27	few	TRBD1	TGTGCCAGCAGTCCCCGGGGACAGGGGGCATTATCCAATCAGCCCCAGCATTTT	CASSPRGQGALSNQPQHF
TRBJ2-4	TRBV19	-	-	TGTGCCAGTAGTGACCAGGGTGCCAAAAACATTCAGTACTTC	CASSDQGAKNIQYF
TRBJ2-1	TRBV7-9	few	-	TGTGCCAGCAGCTTAGACACCTGGATAAATGAGCAGTTCTTC	CASSLDTWINEQFF
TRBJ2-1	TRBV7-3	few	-	TGTGCCAGCAGCGGGGAGGACGGCTATATTGAGTTCTTC	CASSGEDGYIEFF
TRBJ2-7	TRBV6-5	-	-	TGTGCCAGCAGCCCCCAATATAGCGCGTACGAGCAGTACTTC	CASSPQYSAYEQYF
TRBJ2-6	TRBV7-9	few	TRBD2	TGTGCCAGCAGCCCTAGCGGGACTGGGGCCAACGTCCTGACTTTC	CASSPSGTGANVLTF
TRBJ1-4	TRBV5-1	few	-	TGCGCCAGCAGCTTGTCAACGGAGACAGGAGATGAAAAACTGTTTTTT	CASSLSTETGDEKLFF
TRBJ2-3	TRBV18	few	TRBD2	TGTGCCAGCTCACCTTCCGCGGCTAGCGGGAACGCAGATACGCAGTATTTT	CASSPSAASGNADTQYF
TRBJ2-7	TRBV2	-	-	TGTGCCAGCAGTGAGGCGGCAGAGCAGTACTTC	CASSEAAEQYF
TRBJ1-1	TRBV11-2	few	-	TGTGCCAGCAGCTGGCGAGGGGCTAAGGGGAGCACTGAAGCTTTCTTT	CASSWRGAKGSTEAFF
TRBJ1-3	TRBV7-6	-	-	TGTGCCAGCAGCTTAGCCGGCTCTGGAAACACCATATATTTT	CASSLAGSGNTIYF
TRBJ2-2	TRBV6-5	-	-	TGTGCCAGCACACTCACGGGGGGCACGCCCGGGGAGCTGTTTTTT	CASTLTGGTPGELFF
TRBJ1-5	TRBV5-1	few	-	TGCGCCAGCAGCTTGGCCCTGGGGGGCCAGCCCCAGCATTTT	CASSLALGGQPQHF
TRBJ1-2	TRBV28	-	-	TGTGCCAGCAAGGAAGGGGCAGAATATGGCTACACCTTC	CASKEGAEYGYTF
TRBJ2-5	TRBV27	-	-	TGTGCCAGCAGTTCGCTAGCGATGAAGACCCAGTACTTC	CASSSLAMKTQYF
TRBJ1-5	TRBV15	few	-	TGTGCCACCAGCATAAAAGAGGATCAGCCCCAGCATTTT	CATSIKEDQPQHF
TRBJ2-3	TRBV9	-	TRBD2	TGTGCCAGCAGCGTAGTCGGGGGGATCACAGATACGCAGTATTTT	CASSVVGGITDTQYF
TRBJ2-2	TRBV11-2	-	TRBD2	TGTGCCAGCTGCCCAATAGCGGGAGGGAGCACCGGGGAGCTGTTTTTT	CASCPIAGGSTGELFF
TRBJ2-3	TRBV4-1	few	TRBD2	TGCGCCAGCAGCCACCCGGGACTAGCGGGAGAAGATACGCAGTATTTT	CASSHPGLAGEDTQYF